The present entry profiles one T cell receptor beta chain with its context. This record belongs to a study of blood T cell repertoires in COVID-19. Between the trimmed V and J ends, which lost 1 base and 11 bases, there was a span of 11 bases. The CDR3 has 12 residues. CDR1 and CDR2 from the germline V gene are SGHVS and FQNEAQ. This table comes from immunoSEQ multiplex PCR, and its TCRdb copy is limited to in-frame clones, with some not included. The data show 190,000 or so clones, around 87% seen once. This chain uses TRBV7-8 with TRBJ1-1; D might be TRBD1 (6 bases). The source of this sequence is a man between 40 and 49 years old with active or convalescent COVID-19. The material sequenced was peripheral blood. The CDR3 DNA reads TGTGCCAGCAGCTTAGTCTTGAGGGGGGCTTTCTTT. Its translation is CASSLVLRGAFF.